Here is one T cell receptor beta chain with its context. Its specificity is not known. The source of the sample is a study of T cells expressing NK-cell markers. About the study: One of the eight sequenced donors was seronegative, whereas the other seven were HCMV-seropositive.

Study outcomes and limitations: A handful of donors showed these clonotypes also leading the CD3+CD56-NKG2C+ fraction.

TCRdb re-analyzed the 5' RACE reads; it lists each CDR3 protein once, without DNA. The sample's table shows 300,000 to 500,000 distinct CDR3 sequences. The CDR3 has 15 amino acids. Germline V gives CDR1 SQVTM, CDR2 ANQGSEA. The sample comprised blood T cells: a sorted CD56 or NKG2C T cell subset, CD4+ or CD8+ T cells, or bulk PBMC T cells (not recorded which). The TCR sequence derives from a woman in her forties or fifties in good health. The genes are TRBV29-1 and TRBJ2-7; TCRdb proposes TRBD2, but this gene call is untestable without DNA. The CDR3 sequence: CSVSRGLAEIYEQYF.